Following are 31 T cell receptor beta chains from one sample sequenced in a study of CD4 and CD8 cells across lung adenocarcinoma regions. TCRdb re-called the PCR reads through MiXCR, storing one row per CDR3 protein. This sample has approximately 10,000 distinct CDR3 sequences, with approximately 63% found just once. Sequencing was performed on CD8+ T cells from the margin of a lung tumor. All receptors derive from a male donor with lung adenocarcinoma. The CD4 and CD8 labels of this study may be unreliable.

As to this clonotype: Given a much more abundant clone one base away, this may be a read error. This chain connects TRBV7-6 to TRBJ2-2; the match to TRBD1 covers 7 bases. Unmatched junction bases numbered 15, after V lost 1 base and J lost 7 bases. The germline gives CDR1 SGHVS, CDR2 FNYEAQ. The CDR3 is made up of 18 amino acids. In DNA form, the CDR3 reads TGTGCCAGCAGCTTAGTGTCTTTTCGGGCAGGGGGTGACGGGGAGCTGTTTTTT. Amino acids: CASSLVSFRAGGDGELFF. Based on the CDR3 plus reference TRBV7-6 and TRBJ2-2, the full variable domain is GAGVSQSPRYKVTKRGQDVALRCDPISGHVSLYWYRQALGQGPEFLTYFNYEAQQDKSGLPNDRFSAERPEGSISTLTIQRTEQRDSAMYRCASSLVSFRAGGDGELFFGEGSRLTVL.

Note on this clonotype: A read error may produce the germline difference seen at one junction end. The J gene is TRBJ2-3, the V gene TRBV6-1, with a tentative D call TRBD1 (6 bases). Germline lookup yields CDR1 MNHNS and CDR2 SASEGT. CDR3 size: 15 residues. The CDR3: CASSGLGGDEDTQYF. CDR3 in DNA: TGTGCCAGCAGTGGGCTAGGGGGTGACGAAGATACCCAGTACTTT.

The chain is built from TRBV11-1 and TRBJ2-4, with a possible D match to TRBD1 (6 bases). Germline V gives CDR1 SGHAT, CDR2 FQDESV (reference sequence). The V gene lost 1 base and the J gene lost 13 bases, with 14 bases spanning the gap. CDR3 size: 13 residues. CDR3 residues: CASSLEDRNTQYF. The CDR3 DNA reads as TGTGCCAGCAGCTTAGAGGACAGAAACACCCAGTACTTC.

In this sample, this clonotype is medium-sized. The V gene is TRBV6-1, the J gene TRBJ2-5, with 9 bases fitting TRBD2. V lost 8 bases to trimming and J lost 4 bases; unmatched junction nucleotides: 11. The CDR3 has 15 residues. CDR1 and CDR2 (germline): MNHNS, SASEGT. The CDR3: CASREAGGPRETQYF. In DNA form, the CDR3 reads TGTGCCAGCCGAGAAGCGGGGGGTCCCCGAGAGACCCAGTACTTC.

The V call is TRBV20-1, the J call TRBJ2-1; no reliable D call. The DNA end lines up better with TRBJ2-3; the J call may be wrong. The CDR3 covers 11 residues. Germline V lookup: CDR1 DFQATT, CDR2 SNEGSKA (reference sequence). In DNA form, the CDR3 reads TGCAGTGCTAGATTGGCGGATACGCAGTATTTT. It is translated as CSARLADTQYF.

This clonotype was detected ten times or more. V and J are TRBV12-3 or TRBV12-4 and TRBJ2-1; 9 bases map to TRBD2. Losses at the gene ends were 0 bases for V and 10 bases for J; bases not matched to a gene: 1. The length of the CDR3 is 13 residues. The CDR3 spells CASSLAAGGEQFF. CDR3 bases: TGTGCCAGCAGTTTAGCGGCGGGAGGGGAGCAGTTCTTC.

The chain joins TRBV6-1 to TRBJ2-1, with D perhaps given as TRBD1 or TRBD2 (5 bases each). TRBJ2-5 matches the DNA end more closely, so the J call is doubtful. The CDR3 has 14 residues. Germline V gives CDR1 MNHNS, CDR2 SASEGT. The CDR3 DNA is TGTGCCAGCAGTGAAGGTGGGACCCTGGAGACCCAGTACTTC. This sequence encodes CASSEGGTLETQYF.

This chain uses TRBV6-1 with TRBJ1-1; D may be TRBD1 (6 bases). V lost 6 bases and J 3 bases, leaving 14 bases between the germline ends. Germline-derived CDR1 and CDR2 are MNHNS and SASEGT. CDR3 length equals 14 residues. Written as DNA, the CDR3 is TGTGCCAGCAGACCCAGGGAGGGGGACACTGAAGCTTTCTTT. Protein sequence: CASRPREGDTEAFF.

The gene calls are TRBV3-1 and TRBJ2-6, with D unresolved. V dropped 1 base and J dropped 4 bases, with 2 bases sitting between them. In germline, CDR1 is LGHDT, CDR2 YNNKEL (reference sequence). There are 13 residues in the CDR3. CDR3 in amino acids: CASSQGGANVLTF. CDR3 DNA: TGTGCCAGCAGCCAAGGGGGGGCCAACGTCCTGACTTTC.

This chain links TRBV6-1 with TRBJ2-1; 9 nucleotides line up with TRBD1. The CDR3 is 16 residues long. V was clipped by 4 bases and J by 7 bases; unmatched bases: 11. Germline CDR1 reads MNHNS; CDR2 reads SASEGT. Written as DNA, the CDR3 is TGTGCCAGCAGTGTCCCGGGGGACAGGGATGAAAATGAGCAGTTCTTC. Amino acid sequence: CASSVPGDRDENEQFF.

The CDR3 loop reads CASSVVQGGEQFF. The CDR3 nucleotides read TGCGCCAGCAGTGTAGTCCAGGGAGGTGAGCAGTTCTTC. This chain links TRBV10-1 with TRBJ2-1; D is possibly TRBD2 (6 bases). V lost 4 bases and J lost 9, with 13 bases in between. Germline values: CDR1 WNHNN, CDR2 SYGVQD (reference sequence). This CDR3 comprises 13 residues.

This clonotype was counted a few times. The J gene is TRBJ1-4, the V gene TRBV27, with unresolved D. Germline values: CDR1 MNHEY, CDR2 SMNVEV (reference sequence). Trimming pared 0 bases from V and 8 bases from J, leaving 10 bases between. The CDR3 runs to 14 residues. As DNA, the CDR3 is TGTGCCAGCAGTTTATCGCCCATATACGAAAAACTGTTTTTT. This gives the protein CASSLSPIYEKLFF.

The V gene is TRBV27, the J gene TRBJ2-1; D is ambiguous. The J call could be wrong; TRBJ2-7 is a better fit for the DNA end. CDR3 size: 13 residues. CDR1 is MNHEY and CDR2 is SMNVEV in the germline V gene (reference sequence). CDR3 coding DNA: TGTGCCAGCAGTTTATCCGCAGCCTACGAGCAGTACTTC. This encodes CASSLSAAYEQYF.

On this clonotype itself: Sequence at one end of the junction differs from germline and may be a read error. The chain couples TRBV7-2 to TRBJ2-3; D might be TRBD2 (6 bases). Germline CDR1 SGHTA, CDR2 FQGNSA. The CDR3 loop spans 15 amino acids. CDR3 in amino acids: CASSLVSGATDTQYF. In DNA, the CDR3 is TGTGCCAGCAGCTTAGTATCGGGAGCCACAGATACGCAGTACTTT.

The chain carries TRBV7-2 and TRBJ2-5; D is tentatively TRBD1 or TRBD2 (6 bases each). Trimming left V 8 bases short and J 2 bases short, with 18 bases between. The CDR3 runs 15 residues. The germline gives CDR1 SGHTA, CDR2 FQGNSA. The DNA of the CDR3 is TGTGCCAGCGCGCGATCCACGGGGGCGCAAGAGACCCAGTACTTC. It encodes CASARSTGAQETQYF.

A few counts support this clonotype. The DNA of the CDR3 is TGTGCCAGCAGCTTGCTAGCGGGAGGGGTTGGCAATGAGCAGTTCTTC. Translated, it gives CASSLLAGGVGNEQFF. The V and J genes are TRBV7-6 and TRBJ2-1; 12 bases are shared with TRBD2. Germline values: CDR1 SGHVS, CDR2 FNYEAQ. The V segment lost 3 bases and the J segment 6 bases; nucleotides outside the gene matches: 6. The CDR3 extends over 16 amino acids. The whole variable domain, filled in from reference TRBV7-6 and TRBJ2-1, reads GAGVSQSPRYKVTKRGQDVALRCDPISGHVSLYWYRQALGQGPEFLTYFNYEAQQDKSGLPNDRFSAERPEGSISTLTIQRTEQRDSAMYRCASSLLAGGVGNEQFFGPGTRLTVL.

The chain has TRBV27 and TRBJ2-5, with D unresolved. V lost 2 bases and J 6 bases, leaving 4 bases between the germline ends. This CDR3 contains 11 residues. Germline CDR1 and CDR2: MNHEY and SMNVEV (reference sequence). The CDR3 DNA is TGTGCCAGCAGTTTAGGAAAGACCCAGTACTTC. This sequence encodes CASSLGKTQYF.

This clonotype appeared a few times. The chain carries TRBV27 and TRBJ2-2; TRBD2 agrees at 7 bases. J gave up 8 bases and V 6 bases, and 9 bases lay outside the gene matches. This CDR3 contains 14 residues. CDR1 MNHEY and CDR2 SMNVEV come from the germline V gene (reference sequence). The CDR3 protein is CASRRLAAEGELFF. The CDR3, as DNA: TGTGCCAGCAGACGACTAGCAGCTGAGGGGGAGCTGTTTTTT.

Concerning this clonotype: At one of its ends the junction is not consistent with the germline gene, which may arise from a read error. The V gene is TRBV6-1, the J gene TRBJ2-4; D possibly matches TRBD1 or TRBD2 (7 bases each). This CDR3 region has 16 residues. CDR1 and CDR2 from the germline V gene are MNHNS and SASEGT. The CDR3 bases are TGTGCCAGCAGTGTCAGGGGGGGGTGGGGAAAAGACATGCAGTACTTC. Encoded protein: CASSVRGGWGKDMQYF.

The CDR3 DNA reads TGTGCCAGCAGTCCCCGGGACAGATCCAATTCACCCCTCCACTTT. This codes for CASSPRDRSNSPLHF. The chain employs TRBV6-1 and TRBJ1-6, with TRBD1 identical over 7 bases. Unmatched junction bases numbered 8, after V lost 5 bases and J lost 7 bases. This CDR3 is 15 amino acids long. CDR1 is MNHNS, CDR2 SASEGT, per germline.

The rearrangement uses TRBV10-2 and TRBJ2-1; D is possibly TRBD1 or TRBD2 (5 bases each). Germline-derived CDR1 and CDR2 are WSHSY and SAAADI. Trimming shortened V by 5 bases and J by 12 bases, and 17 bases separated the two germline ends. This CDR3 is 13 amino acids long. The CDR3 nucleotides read TGCGCCAGCAGTTCCGGGACCAGCATTGGGCAGTTCTTC. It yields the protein CASSSGTSIGQFF.

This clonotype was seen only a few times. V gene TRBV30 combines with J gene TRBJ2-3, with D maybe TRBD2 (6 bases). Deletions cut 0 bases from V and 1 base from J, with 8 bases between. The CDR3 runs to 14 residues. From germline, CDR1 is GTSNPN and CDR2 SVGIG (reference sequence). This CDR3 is CAWSVPGGTDTQYF. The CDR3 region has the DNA TGTGCCTGGAGTGTCCCGGGAGGCACAGATACGCAGTATTTT.

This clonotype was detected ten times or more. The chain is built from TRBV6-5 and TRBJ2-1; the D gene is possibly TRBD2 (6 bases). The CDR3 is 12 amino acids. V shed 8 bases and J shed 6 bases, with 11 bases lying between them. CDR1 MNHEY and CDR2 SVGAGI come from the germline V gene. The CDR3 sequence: CASSREINEQFF. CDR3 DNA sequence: TGTGCCAGCTCCCGGGAGATCAATGAGCAGTTCTTC.

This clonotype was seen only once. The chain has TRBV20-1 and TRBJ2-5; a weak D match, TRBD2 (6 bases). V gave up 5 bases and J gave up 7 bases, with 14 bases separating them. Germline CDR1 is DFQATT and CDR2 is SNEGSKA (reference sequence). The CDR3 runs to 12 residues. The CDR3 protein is CSAHQSRGTQYF. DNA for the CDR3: TGCAGTGCTCACCAATCGCGGGGGACCCAGTACTTC.

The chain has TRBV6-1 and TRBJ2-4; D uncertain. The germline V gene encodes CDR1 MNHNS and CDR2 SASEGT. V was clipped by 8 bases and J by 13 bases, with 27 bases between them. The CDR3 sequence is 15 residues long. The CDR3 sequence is CASSTGRRAKNTQYF. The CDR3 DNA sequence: TGTGCCAGCTCCACGGGCCGGCGAGCCAAAAATACGCAGTACTTC.

Written as DNA, the CDR3 is TGTGCCAGCAGAGGTGATGGGGCCAACGTCCTGACTTTC. It codes for CASRGDGANVLTF. The chain combines TRBV25-1 with TRBJ2-6; D remains ambiguous. V lost 6 bases, J lost 3 bases, and 6 bases lay in between. The CDR3 length is 13 residues. Looked up from germline, CDR1 is MGHDK and CDR2 is SYGVNS. Drawing the rest from reference TRBV25-1 and TRBJ2-6, the complete variable domain is EADIYQTPRYLVIGTGKKITLECSQTMGHDKMYWYQQDPGMELHLIHYSYGVNSTEKGDLSSESTVSRIRTEHFPLTLESARPSHTSQYLCASRGDGANVLTFGAGSRLTVL.

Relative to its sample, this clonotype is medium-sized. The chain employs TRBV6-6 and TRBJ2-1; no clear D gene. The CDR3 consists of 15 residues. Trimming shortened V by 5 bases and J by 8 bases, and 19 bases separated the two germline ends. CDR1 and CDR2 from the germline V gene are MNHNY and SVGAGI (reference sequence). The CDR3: CASSTTSPRSDEQFF. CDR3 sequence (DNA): TGTGCCAGCAGTACCACGAGTCCCCGAAGCGATGAGCAGTTCTTC.

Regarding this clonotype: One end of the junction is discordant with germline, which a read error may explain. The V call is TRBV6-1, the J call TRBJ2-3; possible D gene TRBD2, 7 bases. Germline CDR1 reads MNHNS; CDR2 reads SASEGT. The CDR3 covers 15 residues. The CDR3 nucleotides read TGTGCCAGGGGGGGGGGGGGCGGAGACACAGATACGCAGTACTTT. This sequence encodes CARGGGGGDTDTQYF.

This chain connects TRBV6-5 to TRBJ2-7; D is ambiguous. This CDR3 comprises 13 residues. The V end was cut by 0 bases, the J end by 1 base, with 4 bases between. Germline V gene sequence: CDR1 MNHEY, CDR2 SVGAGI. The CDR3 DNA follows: TGTGCCAGCAGTTACTCGGTGTCCTACGAGCAGTACTTC. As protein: CASSYSVSYEQYF.

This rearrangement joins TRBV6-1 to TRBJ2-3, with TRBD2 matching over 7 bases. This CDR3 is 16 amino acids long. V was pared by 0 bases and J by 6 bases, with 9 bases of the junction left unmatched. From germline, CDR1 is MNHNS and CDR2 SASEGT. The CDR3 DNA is TGTGCCAGCAGTGAAGCCGGGAGCGGGGATGGGGATACGCAGTATTTT. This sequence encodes CASSEAGSGDGDTQYF.

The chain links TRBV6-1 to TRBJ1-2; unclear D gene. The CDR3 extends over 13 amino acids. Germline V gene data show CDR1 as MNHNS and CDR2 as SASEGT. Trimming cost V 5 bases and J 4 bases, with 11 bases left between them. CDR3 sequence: CASSKTLSYGYTF. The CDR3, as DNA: TGTGCCAGCAGTAAGACCCTTAGCTATGGCTACACCTTC.